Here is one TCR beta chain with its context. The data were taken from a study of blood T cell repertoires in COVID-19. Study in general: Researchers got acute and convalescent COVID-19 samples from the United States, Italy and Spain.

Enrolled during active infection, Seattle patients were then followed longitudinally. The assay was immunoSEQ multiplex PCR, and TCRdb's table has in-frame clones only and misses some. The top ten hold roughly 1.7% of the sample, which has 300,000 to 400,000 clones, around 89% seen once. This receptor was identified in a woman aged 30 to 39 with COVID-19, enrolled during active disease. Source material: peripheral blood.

This chain's CDR3 is CASRRQGVSEKLFF. In DNA form, the CDR3 reads TGTGCCAGCAGAAGACAGGGTGTCAGTGAAAAACTGTTTTTT. The rearrangement links TRBV6-5 to TRBJ1-4; 7 nucleotides agree with TRBD1. V shed 6 bases, J shed 7 bases, and the junction held 8 bases outside the gene matches. Germline assignment: CDR1 MNHEY and CDR2 SVGAGI. There are 14 residues in the CDR3.